The 27 T cell receptor beta chains listed next were all sequenced from one sample in a study of neoadjuvant anti-PD-1 for oral cavity cancer. Time point specified: after neoadjuvant nivolumab, at surgical resection. Some clones are missing from TCRdb's copy, which holds only in-frame ones; the method was immunoSEQ multiplex PCR. In the table there are approximately 13,000 clones, roughly 67% of which are singletons. The specimen was PBMCs, collected after nivolumab (anti-PD-1) treatment. Source of these receptors: a person aged 35 to 85 with oral cavity squamous cell carcinoma.

Turning to this clone: Germline is not matched at one junction end, which may reflect a read error. The V gene is TRBV20-1, the J gene TRBJ2-1; either TRBD1 or TRBD2 may supply D (5 bases each). CDR3 length equals 11 residues. In germline, CDR1 is DFQATT, CDR2 SNEGSKA (reference sequence). The CDR3 here is CSASFRDQGIF. CDR3 DNA sequence: TGCAGTGCTAGTTTCCGGGACCAAGGGATCTTC.

The table lists this clone with a few counts. The chain recombines TRBV2 with TRBJ2-2; TRBD2 agrees at 13 bases. V lost 7 bases and J lost 6; bases outside the gene matches: 14. This CDR3 region has 18 residues. Germline values: CDR1 SNHLY, CDR2 FYNNEI. The CDR3 sequence is CASTLLAGGPVGPGELFF. The CDR3 nucleotides are TGTGCCAGCACCCTACTAGCGGGAGGGCCCGTAGGTCCCGGGGAGCTGTTTTTT.

The chain's CDR3 is CASSLQGGKGETQYF. In nucleotides, the CDR3 is TGTGCCAGCAGCTTGCAGGGGGGTAAGGGAGAGACCCAGTACTTC. This sequence joins TRBV5-4 and TRBJ2-7, with a tentative D call TRBD1 (7 bases). Matching the DNA end better, TRBJ2-5 makes the J call doubtful. Germline V gives CDR1 SGHNT, CDR2 YYREEE (reference sequence). The CDR3 has 15 residues.

The J gene is TRBJ1-4, the V gene TRBV7-9, with 8 bases that match TRBD1. Germline CDR1 and CDR2: SEHNR and FQNEAQ (reference sequence). After removal of 7 bases from V and 10 bases from J, the junction contained 14 bases not matched to a gene. This CDR3 has 15 amino acids. This chain's CDR3 is CASMPPGQGFGKLFF. The CDR3 bases are TGTGCCAGCATGCCCCCCGGACAGGGCTTCGGAAAACTGTTTTTT.

The chain is built from TRBV10-3 and TRBJ1-5, with D tentatively TRBD1 (5 bases). Per germline, CDR1 ENHRY and CDR2 SYGVKD. This CDR3 is 16 amino acids long. The V gene lost 0 bases and the J gene lost 7 bases, with 16 bases spanning the gap. CDR3 sequence (DNA): TGTGCCATCAGTGAGTCCGAGACAGCAGAGAACCAGCCCCAGCATTTT. Protein: CAISESETAENQPQHF.

In DNA form, the CDR3 reads TGTGCCAGCAGTTTGGGACTAGCGGGACACTCCTACGAGCAGTACTTC. This codes for CASSLGLAGHSYEQYF. The chain has TRBV6-5 and TRBJ2-7, with 13 nucleotides matching TRBD2. This CDR3 contains 16 residues. The V gene's germline CDR1 is MNHEY and CDR2 SVGAGI. Losses at the gene ends were 4 bases for V and 0 bases for J; bases not matched to a gene: 3.

This sequence joins TRBV19 and TRBJ2-3; D gene ambiguous. Germline CDR1 and CDR2: LNHDA and SQIVND (reference sequence). The CDR3 is 13 amino acids. Trimming took off 7 bases at V and 2 bases at J, with 10 bases between the two ends. CDR3 DNA sequence: TGTGCCAGTAATCCCCCCACCACAGATACGCAGTATTTT. Protein product: CASNPPTTDTQYF.

The chain couples TRBV15 to TRBJ2-5; D not resolved. Germline values: CDR1 LNHNV, CDR2 YYDKDF (reference sequence). The CDR3 spans 13 residues. The V end lost 2 bases, the J end lost 4 bases, and 8 bases lay between the germline ends. The chain's CDR3 is CATSRSTGETQYF. The CDR3 DNA reads as TGTGCCACCAGCAGAAGTACCGGAGAGACCCAGTACTTC.

The rearrangement uses TRBV7-9 and TRBJ1-1; D perhaps matches TRBD1 (5 bases). Between the trimmed V and J ends, which lost 3 bases and 10 bases, there was a span of 15 bases. This CDR3 comprises 13 residues. Per the germline V gene, CDR1 is SEHNR and CDR2 is FQNEAQ (reference sequence). DNA of the CDR3: TGTGCCAGCAGCTTTAATCTTGGGACTCCAGCTTTCTTT. Encoded protein: CASSFNLGTPAFF. Together with reference TRBV7-9 and TRBJ1-1, the CDR3 gives the full variable domain: DTGVSQNPRHKITKRGQNVTFRCDPISEHNRLYWYRQTLGQGPEFLTYFQNEAQLEKSRLLSDRFSAERPKGSFSTLEIQRTEQGDSAMYLCASSFNLGTPAFFGQGTRLTVV.

This clone was found once. This rearrangement joins TRBV5-6 to TRBJ2-2; 14 nucleotides agree with TRBD2. The J segment lost 9 bases and the V segment lost 0 bases, leaving 7 bases of the junction unmatched. Germline CDR1 reads SGHDT; CDR2 reads YYEEEE. This CDR3 is built from 17 residues. CDR3 nucleotide sequence: TGTGCCAGCAGCTTGGCCGGACTAGCGGGAGGAGGCCGGGAGCTGTTTTTT. It is translated as CASSLAGLAGGGRELFF.

The chain employs TRBV7-9 and TRBJ1-1; 11 positions agree with TRBD1. The germline V gene encodes CDR1 SEHNR and CDR2 FQNEAQ (reference sequence). Trimming removed 5 bases from V and 7 bases from J; junction bases left unmatched: 9. The CDR3 consists of 15 residues. The CDR3 sequence: CASSPRTGGADEAFF. The CDR3, as DNA: TGTGCCAGCAGCCCCCGGACAGGGGGCGCGGATGAAGCTTTCTTT.

The sample holds a few counts of this clone. The chain combines TRBV28 with TRBJ2-1; no clear D gene. Per the germline V gene, CDR1 is MDHEN and CDR2 is SYDVKM. The CDR3 has 11 amino acids. V was trimmed by 2 bases and J by 10 bases, leaving 6 bases between them. The DNA for the CDR3 is TGTGCCAGCAGTTTAGTGTGGGAGCAGTTCTTC. It translates to CASSLVWEQFF.

This sequence joins TRBV7-9 and TRBJ1-4; D is unclear. Between the trimmed V and J ends, which lost 1 base and 0 bases, there was a span of 3 bases. The CDR3 contains 14 residues. The V gene's germline CDR1 is SEHNR and CDR2 FQNEAQ (reference sequence). Written as DNA, the CDR3 is TGTGCCAGCAGCTTAGTAACAACTAATGAAAAACTGTTTTTT. Residues: CASSLVTTNEKLFF.

V is TRBV2 and J is TRBJ1-3; D might be TRBD1 (5 bases). Germline CDR1 reads SNHLY; CDR2 reads FYNNEI. V was pared by 4 bases and J by 4 bases, with 11 bases between. The CDR3 spans 14 residues. CDR3 in DNA: TGTGCCAGCAGTGTGGGGCAGTCGGGAAACACCATATATTTT. Translated: CASSVGQSGNTIYF.

The chain carries TRBV6-6 and TRBJ2-1, with TRBD1 identical over 9 bases. Germline loops: CDR1 MNHNY, CDR2 SVGAGI (reference sequence). CDR3 length: 15 amino acids. The J segment lost 6 bases and the V segment lost 1 base, leaving 4 bases of the junction unmatched. CDR3 DNA: TGTGCCAGCAGTTACTTGGGACAGGGATTCAATGAGCAGTTCTTC. This sequence encodes CASSYLGQGFNEQFF.

The rearrangement links TRBV28 to TRBJ2-3; 8 nucleotides line up with TRBD2. V was pared by 3 bases and J by 7 bases, with 12 bases of the junction left unmatched. CDR3 length: 16 residues. The germline V gene has CDR1 MDHEN and CDR2 SYDVKM. Here the CDR3 reads CASSFGPGGETNTQYF. In nucleotides, the CDR3 is TGTGCCAGCAGTTTTGGGCCCGGGGGGGAAACAAATACGCAGTATTTT.

The rearrangement joins TRBV19 to TRBJ1-2; no firm D call. The germline CDR1 and CDR2 sequences are LNHDA and SQIVND (reference sequence). V was clipped by 4 bases and J by 4 bases, with 13 bases between them. The CDR3 runs 14 residues. CDR3 sequence: CASSNQGSGYGYTF. The CDR3 nucleotides read TGTGCCAGTAGTAACCAAGGATCGGGCTATGGCTACACCTTC.

Concerning this clone itself: A junction boundary mismatches the germline segment, possibly from a read error. J is TRBJ2-7 and V is TRBV7-7; 9 positions agree with TRBD2. The CDR3 length is 16 residues. The V gene's germline CDR1 is SSHAT and CDR2 FNYEAQ (reference sequence). CDR3 residues: CASSSPLAGTGDEQYF. The CDR3 region has the DNA TGTGCTAGCAGCTCCCCACTAGCGGGCACGGGGGACGAGCAGTACTTC.

The gene calls are TRBV30 and TRBJ1-1; maybe TRBD1 (5 bases). The germline gives CDR1 GTSNPN, CDR2 SVGIG (reference sequence). V lost 3 bases to trimming and J lost 1 base, with 12 bases between them. The CDR3 runs 14 residues. DNA of the CDR3: TGTGCCTGGAGGACGGACACCCAGAACACTGAAGCTTTCTTT. Translating it yields CAWRTDTQNTEAFF.

This clone was counted a few times. This chain connects TRBV2 to TRBJ2-2; 7 positions match TRBD1. Germline V gene sequence: CDR1 SNHLY, CDR2 FYNNEI. V lost 3 bases and J lost 1; bases outside the gene matches: 2. The length of the CDR3 is 15 residues. The CDR3, as DNA: TGTGCCAGCAGTGAGGGACAGTTGAACACCGGGGAGCTGTTTTTT. Amino acids: CASSEGQLNTGELFF.

This chain links TRBV2 with TRBJ2-7; D may correspond to TRBD1 or TRBD2 (6 bases each). V dropped 6 bases and J dropped 3 bases, with 15 bases sitting between them. Germline V gene sequence: CDR1 SNHLY, CDR2 FYNNEI. CDR3 size: 14 residues. CDR3: CASRGGLGNYEQYF. The CDR3 nucleotides read TGTGCCAGCAGAGGGGGACTGGGAAACTACGAGCAGTACTTC.

CDR3 protein: CASSLGDRGNYEQFF. CDR3 DNA sequence: TGTGCCAGCAGCTTGGGGGACAGGGGAAATTATGAGCAGTTCTTC. The chain joins TRBV5-4 to TRBJ2-1, with 10 bases matching TRBD1. The junction had 5 bases not matched to a gene; V was cut back by 0 bases and J by 8 bases. The germline V gene has CDR1 SGHNT and CDR2 YYREEE (reference sequence). CDR3 length: 15 amino acids.

CDR3 coding DNA: TGTGCCAGTAGTGAGGACCCTAGCTCGGGAGTTCTCTCAGATACGCAGTATTTT. Translated: CASSEDPSSGVLSDTQYF. The chain is built from TRBV19 and TRBJ2-3, with a tentative D call TRBD2 (6 bases). CDR3 size: 18 residues. Trimming left V 5 bases short and J 4 bases short, with 25 bases between. Germline V CDR1 and CDR2: LNHDA, SQIVND (reference sequence).

This clone was seen a few times. The chain couples TRBV29-1 to TRBJ2-7; TRBD1 matches at 7 bases. CDR1 and CDR2 (germline): SQVTM, ANQGSEA. Germline trimming cut 7 bases from V and 1 base from J; bases unmatched to any gene: 4. The CDR3 sequence is 12 residues long. The CDR3: CSAQGQSYEQYF. The CDR3, as DNA: TGCAGCGCCCAGGGACAGTCCTACGAGCAGTACTTC.

The chain combines TRBV19 with TRBJ2-3; D not resolved. The CDR3 extends over 12 amino acids. Trimming pared 4 bases from V and 3 bases from J, leaving 5 bases between. CDR1 is LNHDA, CDR2 SQIVND, per germline (reference sequence). In nucleotides, the CDR3 is TGTGCCAGTAGTAGAGCAACAGATACGCAGTATTTT. As protein: CASSRATDTQYF.

The chain uses TRBV6-5 and TRBJ2-7; D remains unclear. The CDR3 covers 15 residues. Germline V CDR1 and CDR2: MNHEY, SVGAGI. V was pared by 0 bases and J by 5 bases, with 14 bases between. This CDR3 is CASSYSGMPGDEQYF. The CDR3 DNA follows: TGTGCCAGCAGTTACTCGGGGATGCCCGGTGACGAGCAGTACTTC.

V is TRBV19 and J is TRBJ1-5, with 7 bases matching TRBD1. The germline V gene encodes CDR1 LNHDA and CDR2 SQIVND (reference sequence). V dropped 6 bases and J dropped 1; count of bases not matched to a gene: 6. The CDR3 sequence is 15 residues long. The CDR3 spells CASRYTGVSNQPQHF. In nucleotides, the CDR3 is TGTGCCAGTAGATATACAGGGGTCAGCAATCAGCCCCAGCATTTT.